This T cell receptor (beta chain) was documented in a study of T cell responses to AZD1222 COVID-19 vaccine. Study as a whole: Investigators merged groups given second doses at roughly 4 or roughly 12 weeks. Findings of the study overall: Close to half of spike-specific TCRs reportedly recognize unmutated variant regions.

On this clone itself: Its antigen is not identified.

The repertoire was sequenced with immunoSEQ multiplex PCR; TCRdb's copy has only in-frame clones and lacks some. Among some 120,000 clones, over 85% were seen once, and the ten largest hold 3.5% to 4.5%. Looked up from germline, CDR1 is SEHNR and CDR2 is FQNEAQ (reference sequence). The CDR3 is 15 amino acids. Between the trimmed V and J ends, which lost 5 bases and 8 bases, there was a span of 18 bases. The sample in question was peripheral blood, obtained on day 0 of AZD1222 vaccination. V gene TRBV7-9 combines with J gene TRBJ1-4; no reliable D call. The clonotype comes from an adult in good health. The CDR3 DNA follows: TGTGCCAGCAGCACGCGGAGCCCCTTTAGGGAAAAACTGTTTTTT. Amino acid sequence: CASSTRSPFREKLFF.